The T cell receptor (beta chain) under discussion was sequenced for a study of early T cells in non-severe SARS-CoV-2 infection. General study results and limits: Matching with VDJdb favored anti-spike CD8 responses (missing private and CD4 specificities).

Trimming took 5 bases from V and 4 from J, leaving 18 bases between them. This CDR3 spans 16 amino acids. One entry per CDR3 protein results from TCRdb running MiXCR on the 5' RACE reads. The table has approximately 47,000 distinct CDR3 sequences, approximately 6% seen once. Many counts were recorded for this clonotype. The antigen is not known. Source: whole blood, taken at baseline. The origin of this receptor is an adult who was a healthcare worker with PCR-confirmed SARS-CoV-2 infection or an uninfected control (not recorded which). V gene TRBV12-3 or TRBV12-4 combines with J gene TRBJ1-5; possible D gene TRBD1, 6 bases. CDR3 amino acids: CASSPHPGGANQPQHF. CDR3 sequence (DNA): TGTGCCAGCAGTCCCCACCCGGGGGGGGCGAATCAGCCCCAGCATTTT.